Here is one TCR beta chain with its context. This sample is drawn from a study of multiple sclerosis patients with progressive multifocal leukoencephalopathy. The protocol was immunoSEQ multiplex PCR, while the TCRdb copy is restricted to in-frame clones and leaves out a portion. The table shows 26,000 or so clones, with 85% to 95% occurring only once. Indicated time point: 12 to 13 months of natalizumab therapy. The specimen was PBMCs, collected from a patient treated with natalizumab. This clonotype was sampled from a man under 40 with multiple sclerosis.

CDR3 sequence: CASSLRRRGETQYF. In DNA, the CDR3 is TGCGCCAGCAGCTTACGTCGCCGCGGGGAGACCCAGTACTTC. This chain joins TRBV5-1 and TRBJ2-5; weak D call: TRBD2 (5 bases). Per germline, CDR1 SGHRS and CDR2 YFSETQ. This CDR3 has 14 residues. V lost 2 bases and J lost 5, with 13 bases in between.